Below are 27 T cell receptor beta chains sequenced from a single sample in a study of molecular identifiers for immune sequencing clone quantification. TCRdb processed the PCR reads anew with MiXCR; each CDR3 protein has one entry. This sample has under 650,000 distinct CDR3 sequences; just under 20% occur once, and the top ten carry 0.85%. Sequenced input: naive CD8+ T cells from blood, with Jurkat cell RNA spiked in. Indicated subset: FACS-sorted CD8+CD4-CCR7+CD45RA+ naive T cells. The origin of the receptors is a human donor in good health. Some libraries in this study had Jurkat cell RNA spiked in.

This clonotype was recorded at least ten times. The gene calls are TRBV2 and TRBJ1-2; D call uncertain. The CDR3 is made up of 14 amino acids. CDR1 SNHLY and CDR2 FYNNEI come from the germline V gene. V was pared by 3 bases and J by 4 bases, with 12 bases between. The CDR3 loop is CASSDQHVPYGYTF. In DNA form, the CDR3 reads TGTGCCAGCAGTGATCAGCACGTCCCCTATGGCTACACCTTC.

The V gene is TRBV10-3, the J gene TRBJ2-5; TRBD2 might be the D (5 bases). The germline V and J ends were trimmed by 8 bases and 5 bases, with 15 bases remaining between them. The CDR3 length is 13 residues. Per germline, CDR1 ENHRY and CDR2 SYGVKD. CDR3 bases: TGTGCCATCCTAGCACCCAATCGGGAGACCCAGTACTTC. This encodes CAILAPNRETQYF.

The chain has TRBV30 and TRBJ2-7; 15 nucleotides agree with TRBD2. The trim removed 1 base at V and 0 bases at J, leaving 4 bases unmatched. Germline V lookup: CDR1 GTSNPN, CDR2 SVGIG (reference sequence). The CDR3 covers 17 residues. The DNA of the CDR3 is TGTGCCTGGAGTGGTGGGACTAGCGGGAGGAGCTCCTACGAGCAGTACTTC. Its translation: CAWSGGTSGRSSYEQYF.

Remarks on this clonotype: Since a much larger clone is just one base distant, this may be a read error. V and J are TRBV5-1 and TRBJ2-7; TRBD2 aligns across 8 bases. The CDR3 has 17 residues. In germline, CDR1 is SGHRS, CDR2 YFSETQ. V lost 1 base, J lost 3 bases, and 12 bases stayed unmatched. CDR3 sequence reads: CASSLRTPGLGVYEQYF. The CDR3 DNA reads as TGCGCCAGCAGCTTGAGAACTCCGGGACTAGGGGTCTACGAGCAGTACTTC.

This rearrangement joins TRBV9 to TRBJ2-5; 7 bases align to TRBD2. The V and J ends lost 3 bases and 1 base, in that order; junction bases with no gene match: 6. This CDR3 contains 15 residues. Germline CDR1 and CDR2: SGDLS and YYNGEE. CDR3 protein: CASSATGTTQETQYF. CDR3 sequence (DNA): TGTGCCAGCAGCGCGACGGGGACTACCCAAGAGACCCAGTACTTC. The full variable domain, its missing parts supplied by reference TRBV9 and TRBJ2-5, is DSGVTQTPKHLITATGQRVTLRCSPRSGDLSVYWYQQSLDQGLQFLIQYYNGEERAKGNILERFSAQQFPDLHSELNLSSLELGDSALYFCASSATGTTQETQYFGPGTRLLVL.

This clonotype was seen ten or more times. V is TRBV5-6 and J is TRBJ1-2, with TRBD1 as a possible D gene (5 bases). The V gene's germline CDR1 is SGHDT and CDR2 YYEEEE. Between the trimmed V and J ends, which lost 3 bases and 8 bases, there was a span of 23 bases. The CDR3 length is 16 residues. DNA of the CDR3: TGTGCCAGCAGCTACGGAAGCCCGGGACCCCAAGGGGGCTACACCTTC. Its protein is CASSYGSPGPQGGYTF.

Of note for this clonotype: One base away lies a much larger clone, so this may be a sequencing read error. V gene TRBV2 combines with J gene TRBJ1-1; D is undetermined. The CDR3 contains 15 residues. CDR1 and CDR2 (germline): SNHLY, FYNNEI. CDR3 DNA: TGTGCCGGCAGTGAATTGCAAGGGTTTGACACTGAAGCTTTCTTT. Encoded protein: CAGSELQGFDTEAFF.

The sample holds many counts of this clonotype. V gene TRBV3-1 combines with J gene TRBJ2-3, with D perhaps given as TRBD1 or TRBD2 (5 bases each). Per germline, CDR1 LGHDT and CDR2 YNNKEL (reference sequence). Trimming removed 4 bases from V and 7 bases from J, with 21 bases in between. CDR3 length: 16 residues. The CDR3 here is CASSPGEGTLHHTQYF. In nucleotides, the CDR3 is TGTGCCAGCAGCCCCGGGGAAGGGACCCTCCATCATACGCAGTATTTT.

Notes on this clonotype: Lacking the conserved final phenylalanine or tryptophan, this CDR3 likely reflects a read error. The chain couples TRBV4-3 to TRBJ2-3, with D unclear. V dropped 4 bases and J dropped 0 bases, with 5 bases sitting between them. The length of the CDR3 is 13 residues. Germline loops: CDR1 LGHNA, CDR2 YSLEER. CDR3 DNA sequence: TGCGCCAGCAGCCCATCCAGCACAGATACGCAGTATTAT. It specifies CASSPSSTDTQYY.

This clonotype was counted ten times or more. This rearrangement joins TRBV13 to TRBJ2-7, with 7 bases fitting TRBD2. The CDR3 sequence is 14 residues long. V was pared by 5 bases and J by 6 bases, with 10 bases of the junction left unmatched. In germline, CDR1 is PRHDT, CDR2 FYEKMQ (reference sequence). DNA for the CDR3: TGTGCCAGCAGCCCATGGACTAGGCGGACCGAGCAGTACTTC. Translated, it gives CASSPWTRRTEQYF.

This clonotype showed up many times. The chain recombines TRBV19 with TRBJ2-2; 8 bases match TRBD1. This CDR3 spans 13 amino acids. Germline V gene lookup returns CDR1 LNHDA and CDR2 SQIVND (reference sequence). Trimming at V came to 7 bases and at J to 6 bases, leaving 4 bases not matched to a gene. The CDR3 sequence: CASNPGGAGELFF. The CDR3 DNA sequence: TGTGCCAGTAATCCAGGGGGCGCCGGGGAGCTGTTTTTT. The variable domain in full, completed from reference TRBV19 and TRBJ2-2, reads DGGITQSPKYLFRKEGQNVTLSCEQNLNHDAMYWYRQDPGQGLRLIYYSQIVNDFQKGDIAEGYSVSREKKESFPLTVTSAQKNPTAFYLCASNPGGAGELFFGEGSRLTVL.

This clonotype occurred a few times. The genes are TRBV9 and TRBJ1-4; D remains ambiguous. CDR3 size: 16 residues. V dropped 4 bases and J dropped 2 bases, with 15 bases sitting between them. Germline CDR1 reads SGDLS; CDR2 reads YYNGEE. CDR3 sequence: CASSPFRAPTNEKLFF. The DNA of the CDR3 is TGTGCCAGCAGCCCGTTCCGGGCACCCACTAATGAAAAACTGTTTTTT. The full variable domain, with the rest looked up from reference TRBV9 and TRBJ1-4, is DSGVTQTPKHLITATGQRVTLRCSPRSGDLSVYWYQQSLDQGLQFLIQYYNGEERAKGNILERFSAQQFPDLHSELNLSSLELGDSALYFCASSPFRAPTNEKLFFGSGTQLSVL.

This clonotype has a count of ten or more. The chain joins TRBV19 to TRBJ2-3; no firm D call. CDR3 size: 14 residues. Trimming cost V 3 bases and J 2 bases, with 9 bases left between them. Germline V gives CDR1 LNHDA, CDR2 SQIVND (reference sequence). The CDR3 DNA reads as TGTGCCAGTAGTATCGGCAGCCCCACAGATACGCAGTATTTT. Protein product: CASSIGSPTDTQYF.

This clonotype was recorded many times. The V call is TRBV12-3 or TRBV12-4, the J call TRBJ2-3; a possible D gene is TRBD2 (5 bases). This CDR3 spans 12 amino acids. Trimming shortened V by 4 bases and J by 4 bases, and 6 bases separated the two germline ends. The CDR3 protein is CASSWESDTQYF. The CDR3 DNA reads TGTGCCAGCAGTTGGGAGTCAGATACGCAGTATTTT.

This clonotype has more than one count but fewer than ten. CDR3 DNA: TGTGCCAGCAGTTTCTTGTCAGGGGCGGAGACCCAGTACTTC. It encodes CASSFLSGAETQYF. The chain recombines TRBV27 with TRBJ2-5; D possibly corresponds to TRBD1 (6 bases). There are 14 residues in the CDR3. CDR1 MNHEY and CDR2 SMNVEV come from the germline V gene (reference sequence). V lost 3 bases and J lost 5, with 13 bases in between.

The chain employs TRBV28 and TRBJ1-6; no clear D. This CDR3 spans 15 amino acids. The V end was cut by 2 bases, the J end by 5 bases, with 10 bases between. The germline V gene encodes CDR1 MDHEN and CDR2 SYDVKM. CDR3 nucleotides: TGTGCCAGCAGTTTAAATGGGTTCGATAATTCACCCCTCCACTTT. Amino acid sequence: CASSLNGFDNSPLHF.

The V call is TRBV13, the J call TRBJ2-5; the D gene is possibly TRBD2 (6 bases). Judging by the DNA end, TRBJ2-1 fits better; the J call may be wrong. CDR3 length: 13 amino acids. Germline V CDR1 and CDR2: PRHDT, FYEKMQ (reference sequence). CDR3 sequence (DNA): TGTGCCAGCAGCTTAGGCGGGGGTGAAGAGCAGTTCTTC. Its translation is CASSLGGGEEQFF.

Turning to this clonotype: This may arise from a read error, as a much more abundant clone is one base away. The genes are TRBV25-1 and TRBJ1-1; D gene ambiguous. CDR1 and CDR2 (germline): MGHDK, SYGVNS. The V end lost 11 bases, the J end lost 5 bases, and 12 bases lay between the germline ends. The CDR3 consists of 11 residues. CDR3 in amino acids: CAGGWRTEAFF. The CDR3 nucleotides are TGTGCCGGCGGATGGAGGACTGAAGCTTTCTTT.

This clonotype was detected only a few times. The V call is TRBV28, the J call TRBJ1-4; 7 bases agree with TRBD1. V dropped 5 bases and J dropped 3; count of bases not matched to a gene: 6. Looked up from germline, CDR1 is MDHEN and CDR2 is SYDVKM. The CDR3 spans 15 residues. The CDR3 DNA sequence: TGTGCCAGCAGTGCACAGGGGAGTGCTAATGAAAAACTGTTTTTT. Protein product: CASSAQGSANEKLFF.

The table lists this clonotype with a few counts. A much more abundant neighbour one base away suggests this may be a read error. J is TRBJ2-4 and V is TRBV2; D is unresolved. The CDR3 runs to 15 residues. Germline CDR1 SNHLY, CDR2 FYNNEI. The CDR3 spells CASSVSELAKNTQYF. CDR3 DNA: TGTGCCAGCAGTGTGTCAGAATTAGCCAAAAACACTCAGTACTTC.

This chain uses TRBV4-3 with TRBJ2-1; TRBD2 aligns across 10 bases. This CDR3 comprises 16 residues. V gave up 4 bases and J gave up 7 bases; unmatched junction bases: 10. The germline V gene has CDR1 LGHNA and CDR2 YSLEER. The CDR3 is CASSLFLAGGQNEQFF. CDR3 DNA sequence: TGCGCCAGCAGCCTCTTCTTAGCGGGAGGACAGAATGAGCAGTTCTTC.

In its sample, this clonotype was seen many times. The chain is built from TRBV4-2 and TRBJ2-3, with 8 bases that match TRBD2. The CDR3 is 15 residues long. The germline gives CDR1 LGHNA, CDR2 YNFKEQ. V shed 4 bases and J 3 bases; nucleotides not matched to a gene: 6. CDR3 in DNA: TGTGCCAGCAGCCCGATAGCGGGAACTACAGATACGCAGTATTTT. It specifies CASSPIAGTTDTQYF.

This clonotype came up a few times. The chain joins TRBV7-3 to TRBJ2-2; possible D gene TRBD2, 6 bases. Germline V gene data show CDR1 as SGHTA and CDR2 as FQGTGA. This CDR3 is built from 17 residues. Trimming shortened V by 5 bases and J by 2 bases, and 18 bases separated the two germline ends. For the CDR3, the DNA is TGTGCCAGCAGCCCCCTTGTGGTGGCGGGAAACACCGGGGAGCTGTTTTTT. It is translated as CASSPLVVAGNTGELFF.

The chain is built from TRBV4-1 and TRBJ1-1, with D tentatively TRBD1 (6 bases). Trimming stripped 1 base from V and 6 bases from J, with 15 bases between. The CDR3 sequence is 15 residues long. In germline, CDR1 is MGHRA, CDR2 YSYEKL. The CDR3 reads CASSQGRGGRPEAFF. CDR3 nucleotide sequence: TGCGCCAGCAGCCAAGGGAGGGGGGGGAGGCCTGAAGCTTTCTTT.

This clonotype showed up many times. The gene calls are TRBV12-3 or TRBV12-4 and TRBJ2-3; D remains ambiguous. V gave up 5 bases and J gave up 4 bases, with 13 bases separating them. The CDR3 runs to 14 residues. The CDR3 here is CASSLQWFPDTQYF. Written as DNA, the CDR3 is TGTGCCAGCAGTCTACAGTGGTTTCCAGATACGCAGTATTTT.

This clonotype was detected many times. The V call is TRBV6-2 or TRBV6-3, the J call TRBJ2-7, with D possibly being TRBD2 (5 bases). V gave up 10 bases and J gave up 3 bases, with 16 bases separating them. This CDR3 has 13 amino acids. Germline V gene lookup returns CDR1 MNHEY and CDR2 SVGEGT. The CDR3 here is CATRPLAHYEQYF. CDR3 in DNA: TGTGCCACCAGACCGCTAGCTCACTACGAGCAGTACTTC.

On this clonotype itself: This sequence may be a read error, since a much larger clone differs from it by one base. The chain combines TRBV20-1 with TRBJ2-7; 13 bases agree with TRBD2. Germline-derived CDR1 and CDR2 are DFQATT and SNEGSKA (reference sequence). The CDR3 spans 17 residues. V lost 5 bases to trimming and J lost 7 bases; unmatched junction nucleotides: 17. CDR3 sequence: CSAGKSPPLAGGPEQYF. The DNA for the CDR3 is TGCAGTGCTGGAAAAAGTCCTCCACTAGCGGGGGGGCCTGAGCAGTACTTC.